This TCR beta chain came from a study of blood T cells in healthy people across ages. The authors ran a second PCR of roughly 7 to 11 cycles using a sample-barcoded 5' primer and a J-beta primer mix. TCRdb passed the 5' RACE reads through MiXCR, listing each CDR3 protein once. The table includes 1.5 million to 2 million distinct CDR3 sequences, about 35% detected once. V lost 3 bases to trimming and J lost 2 bases, with 24 bases between them. There are 19 residues in the CDR3. Germline V gene data show CDR1 as SEHNR and CDR2 as FQNEAQ (reference sequence). Each individual donor underwent a draw of roughly 10 milliliters of peripheral blood.

The sequencing sample was made of blood. The V call is TRBV7-9, the J call TRBJ2-3; D might be TRBD1 (6 bases). This sequence originates from a woman in her 30s in good health. CDR3 region: CASSFPSLQGALSTDTQYF. The CDR3 bases are TGTGCCAGCAGCTTTCCATCTTTACAGGGAGCGTTATCCACAGATACGCAGTATTTT.